This is a list of T cell receptor beta chains from one sample in a study of blood T cell repertoires in COVID-19. The data were produced by immunoSEQ multiplex PCR, yet TCRdb's version contains in-frame clones alone and is incomplete. The table includes about 90,000 clones, 70% to 90% detected once. Sequencing was done on a sample of peripheral blood. The receptors originated from a human donor in a cohort sampled during active COVID-19. The CDR3 runs from the conserved cysteine through the conserved F or W. The order of the fields is D gene, clone size, J gene, V gene, CDR3 DNA, CDR3 protein. The D gene is left open where the match is weak. The size entry is marked missing in some rows and otherwise reads once, few, many or a size class.

d_gene: TRBD1; abundance: .; j_gene: TRBJ1-3; v_gene: TRBV19; CDR3nt: TGTGCCAGTAGACCCAGGGACAGCTCTGGAAACACCATATATTTT; CDR3aa: CASRPRDSSGNTIYF
d_gene: .; abundance: .; j_gene: TRBJ1-2; v_gene: TRBV3-1/TRBV3-2; CDR3nt: TGTGCCAGCAGCCAAGGGGAGGGCGGCTACACCTTC; CDR3aa: CASSQGEGGYTF
d_gene: .; abundance: few; j_gene: TRBJ2-3; v_gene: TRBV4-2; CDR3nt: TGTGCCAGCAGCTCCACGGGAGTGTTTAGCACAGATACGCAGTATTTT; CDR3aa: CASSSTGVFSTDTQYF
d_gene: .; abundance: .; j_gene: TRBJ1-1; v_gene: TRBV5-4; CDR3nt: TGTGCCAGCAGCTTGGACAGCGAAGCTTTCTTT; CDR3aa: CASSLDSEAFF
d_gene: .; abundance: .; j_gene: TRBJ1-3; v_gene: TRBV6-5; CDR3nt: TGTGCCAGCAGTTACGGGGGGAATGCTGGAAACACCATATATTTT; CDR3aa: CASSYGGNAGNTIYF
d_gene: TRBD1; abundance: .; j_gene: TRBJ2-5; v_gene: TRBV5-4; CDR3nt: TGTGCCAGCAGCACCTCAGGGGGCGGAGAGACCCAGTACTTC; CDR3aa: CASSTSGGGETQYF
d_gene: TRBD1; abundance: .; j_gene: TRBJ2-1; v_gene: TRBV4-2; CDR3nt: TGTGCCAGCAGCCGGCAAGGGGCCAGGACAGGGGTTTCAAATGAGCAGTTCTTC; CDR3aa: CASSRQGARTGVSNEQFF
d_gene: .; abundance: once; j_gene: TRBJ2-1; v_gene: TRBV15; CDR3nt: TGTGCCACCAGCAGAGGTGTCATCGGCTCCTACAATGAGCAGTTCTTC; CDR3aa: CATSRGVIGSYNEQFF
d_gene: .; abundance: .; j_gene: TRBJ1-2; v_gene: TRBV5-1; CDR3nt: TGCGCCAGCACCTCAGACAGCGCCGGCTATGGCTACACCTTC; CDR3aa: CASTSDSAGYGYTF
d_gene: TRBD1; abundance: few; j_gene: TRBJ2-5; v_gene: TRBV6-5; CDR3nt: TGTGCCAGCAGTCGGACAGGGGTAATGGAGACCCAGTACTTC; CDR3aa: CASSRTGVMETQYF
d_gene: .; abundance: .; j_gene: TRBJ1-3; v_gene: TRBV7-9; CDR3nt: TGTGCCAGCAGTCAACCAGGAATCGGTGGAAACACCATATATTTT; CDR3aa: CASSQPGIGGNTIYF
d_gene: .; abundance: .; j_gene: TRBJ1-5; v_gene: TRBV7-6; CDR3nt: TGTGCCAGCAGCAAAGACAGAAATCAGCCCCAGCATTTT; CDR3aa: CASSKDRNQPQHF
d_gene: .; abundance: .; j_gene: TRBJ1-2; v_gene: TRBV19; CDR3nt: TGTGCCAGTAGTATAACAGGGTTAAATGGCTACACCTTC; CDR3aa: CASSITGLNGYTF
d_gene: TRBD1; abundance: .; j_gene: TRBJ2-7; v_gene: TRBV27; CDR3nt: TGTGCCAGCAGTCCTTGGGACAGGGAAGACGAGCAGTACTTC; CDR3aa: CASSPWDREDEQYF
d_gene: .; abundance: .; j_gene: TRBJ1-1; v_gene: TRBV27; CDR3nt: TGTGCCAATCATTCCGGGAACACTGAAGCTTTCTTT; CDR3aa: CANHSGNTEAFF
d_gene: TRBD1; abundance: .; j_gene: TRBJ1-2; v_gene: TRBV5-5; CDR3nt: TGTGCCAGCAGCGCCTCCGGGACAGGGGGCTATTATGGCTACACCTTC; CDR3aa: CASSASGTGGYYGYTF
d_gene: .; abundance: .; j_gene: TRBJ1-1; v_gene: TRBV18; CDR3nt: TGTGCCAGCTCACCCCCGTCGGCGGGAAACACTGAAGCTTTCTTT; CDR3aa: CASSPPSAGNTEAFF
d_gene: TRBD1; abundance: .; j_gene: TRBJ2-7; v_gene: TRBV9; CDR3nt: TGTGCCAGCAGCGTAGGAACAGGGGGACTGGGTGTATACGAGCAGTACTTC; CDR3aa: CASSVGTGGLGVYEQYF
d_gene: .; abundance: .; j_gene: TRBJ1-1; v_gene: TRBV2; CDR3nt: TGTGCCAGCAGTCCCCTATCTGAAGCTTTCTTT; CDR3aa: CASSPLSEAFF
d_gene: .; abundance: .; j_gene: TRBJ2-7; v_gene: TRBV2; CDR3nt: TGTGCCAGCAGTGAGGTGGGGCCCCTCACCTACGAGCAGTACTTC; CDR3aa: CASSEVGPLTYEQYF
d_gene: .; abundance: .; j_gene: TRBJ2-7; v_gene: TRBV12-3/TRBV12-4; CDR3nt: TGTGCCAGCAGTACGAGGTCCTACGAGCAGTACTTC; CDR3aa: CASSTRSYEQYF
d_gene: TRBD1; abundance: .; j_gene: TRBJ1-1; v_gene: TRBV4-1; CDR3nt: TGCGCCAGCAGCCCGTATACGGACAGGGCGAACACTGAAGCTTTCTTT; CDR3aa: CASSPYTDRANTEAFF
d_gene: .; abundance: .; j_gene: TRBJ1-5; v_gene: TRBV7-9; CDR3nt: TGTGCCAGCAGCTTAGTTCACAATCAGCCCCAGCATTTT; CDR3aa: CASSLVHNQPQHF
d_gene: TRBD1; abundance: few; j_gene: TRBJ1-5; v_gene: TRBV19; CDR3nt: TGTGCCAGTGGGGACAGGGGTCGTAATCAGCCCCAGCATTTT; CDR3aa: CASGDRGRNQPQHF
d_gene: .; abundance: .; j_gene: TRBJ2-6; v_gene: TRBV5-6; CDR3nt: TGTGCCAGCAGTATCACGGGCTCTGGGGCCAACGTCCTGACTTTC; CDR3aa: CASSITGSGANVLTF
d_gene: TRBD1; abundance: .; j_gene: TRBJ1-2; v_gene: TRBV28; CDR3nt: TGTGCCAGCAGGGAGGGGGCTGGTGGCTACACCTTC; CDR3aa: CASREGAGGYTF
d_gene: .; abundance: .; j_gene: TRBJ1-5; v_gene: TRBV6-5; CDR3nt: TGTGCCAGCAGCTCCGGACAGATCAATCAGCCCCAGCATTTT; CDR3aa: CASSSGQINQPQHF
d_gene: TRBD1; abundance: once; j_gene: TRBJ1-2; v_gene: TRBV3-1/TRBV3-2; CDR3nt: TGTGCCAGCAGCCAAGAATACGGACAGGGGTTTGTCTATGGCTACACCTTC; CDR3aa: CASSQEYGQGFVYGYTF
d_gene: .; abundance: .; j_gene: TRBJ1-2; v_gene: TRBV5-8; CDR3nt: TGTGCCAGCATCTGGGACGCCGGGAGGTATGATGGCTACACCTTC; CDR3aa: CASIWDAGRYDGYTF
d_gene: .; abundance: .; j_gene: TRBJ1-4; v_gene: TRBV4-1; CDR3nt: TGCGCCAGCAGCCAGGATTTGCGGCGAACAACTAATGAAAAACTGTTTTTT; CDR3aa: CASSQDLRRTTNEKLFF
d_gene: .; abundance: .; j_gene: TRBJ2-3; v_gene: TRBV7-6; CDR3nt: TGTGCCAGCAGCTTAGCGCTAGCTTTTTCAGATACGCAGTATTTT; CDR3aa: CASSLALAFSDTQYF
d_gene: TRBD1; abundance: .; j_gene: TRBJ1-5; v_gene: TRBV28; CDR3nt: TGTGCCAGCAGTTTATGGGGACAGGGTAGCAATCAGCCCCAGCATTTT; CDR3aa: CASSLWGQGSNQPQHF
d_gene: .; abundance: .; j_gene: TRBJ2-5; v_gene: TRBV3-1/TRBV3-2; CDR3nt: TGTGCCAGCAGCCAAGTATACAGGGCCCAAGAGACCCAGTACTTC; CDR3aa: CASSQVYRAQETQYF
d_gene: TRBD1; abundance: .; j_gene: TRBJ1-2; v_gene: TRBV5-5; CDR3nt: TGTGCCAGCAGCTTGATACCAGGGGGTGACTATGGCTACACCTTC; CDR3aa: CASSLIPGGDYGYTF
d_gene: .; abundance: once; j_gene: TRBJ2-2; v_gene: TRBV28; CDR3nt: TGTGCCAGCAGACCCCAGCGACAGGCGAACACCGGGGAGCTGTTTTTT; CDR3aa: CASRPQRQANTGELFF
d_gene: .; abundance: .; j_gene: TRBJ1-1; v_gene: TRBV6-4; CDR3nt: TGTGCCAGCAGGGTGAGGGAGAACACTGAAGCTTTCTTT; CDR3aa: CASRVRENTEAFF
d_gene: .; abundance: .; j_gene: TRBJ2-3; v_gene: TRBV4-2; CDR3nt: TGTGCCAGCAGCCAAGAGGGGGCCATAGATACGCAGTATTTT; CDR3aa: CASSQEGAIDTQYF
d_gene: TRBD1; abundance: .; j_gene: TRBJ2-1; v_gene: TRBV2; CDR3nt: TGTGCCAGCAGCGGCGACAGGGGGTCTTACAATGAGCAGTTCTTC; CDR3aa: CASSGDRGSYNEQFF
d_gene: .; abundance: .; j_gene: TRBJ2-3; v_gene: TRBV7-3; CDR3nt: TGTGCCAGCAGCTTAATGACCCTTCGGAGAGATACGCAGTATTTT; CDR3aa: CASSLMTLRRDTQYF
d_gene: TRBD1; abundance: .; j_gene: TRBJ1-1; v_gene: TRBV7-9; CDR3nt: TGTGCCACCCGAGCACAGGGGGGGGCTTTCTTT; CDR3aa: CATRAQGGAFF
d_gene: .; abundance: .; j_gene: TRBJ2-7; v_gene: TRBV10-3; CDR3nt: TGTGCCATCACCTTGACCCCCTTGGAGGGCCACGAGCAGTACTTC; CDR3aa: CAITLTPLEGHEQYF
d_gene: .; abundance: .; j_gene: TRBJ1-2; v_gene: TRBV28; CDR3nt: TGTGCCAGCAGTACTCCCCAAGCCCATGGCTACACCTTC; CDR3aa: CASSTPQAHGYTF
d_gene: .; abundance: .; j_gene: TRBJ2-7; v_gene: TRBV19; CDR3nt: TGTGCCAGTAGTATAGTCGGTGCTCGGGATGGTGAGCAGTACTTC; CDR3aa: CASSIVGARDGEQYF
d_gene: TRBD2; abundance: .; j_gene: TRBJ2-5; v_gene: TRBV3-1/TRBV3-2; CDR3nt: TGTGCCAGCAGCCTCTCGGGGGGGAGGAGGAAGACCCAGTACTTC; CDR3aa: CASSLSGGRRKTQYF
d_gene: .; abundance: .; j_gene: TRBJ2-7; v_gene: TRBV18; CDR3nt: TGTGCCAGCTCACCATATCCTCCCTACGAGCAGTACTTC; CDR3aa: CASSPYPPYEQYF
d_gene: TRBD1; abundance: .; j_gene: TRBJ2-7; v_gene: TRBV5-5; CDR3nt: TGTGCCAGCAGCTTGGAGGGACAGGGCCTATCCGAGCAGTACTTC; CDR3aa: CASSLEGQGLSEQYF